Ten or more counts support the clone carrying this T cell receptor beta chain. Its target is unknown. The data were taken from a study of breast tumors, draining lymph nodes, adjacent tissues. Points from the study as a whole: Most tumor T cells seemingly derive from lymph node, then expand in tumor. Tumor repertoires ranked between lymph nodes and nontumor tissue in diversity, with V and J gene preferences.

TCRdb reprocessed the multiplex PCR reads via MiXCR and lists one record per CDR3 protein. The data show some 150,000 distinct CDR3 sequences, 20% to 25% seen once. The lymph nodes were axillary draining lymph nodes from breast cancer patients. This TCR was sampled from a female donor with breast cancer. Some clones in this sample may be carry-over from other donors' samples. Material for sequencing was axillary lymph node tissue.

CDR3 bases: TGTGCCAGCAGTGACACTCGATTTGTCAGCAATCAGCCCCAGCATTTT. Its protein is CASSDTRFVSNQPQHF. The chain uses TRBV6-1 and TRBJ1-5; D unclear. V shed 3 bases and J shed 1 base, with 13 bases lying between them. The V gene's germline CDR1 is MNHNS and CDR2 SASEGT. The CDR3 contains 16 residues.